The TCR beta chain under discussion was sequenced for a study of cytomegalovirus exposure and HLA in healthy donors. General observations from the study: Later on, an analysis found that several of the most significant clusters appeared to be linked to common viral pathogens, which included parvovirus B19. The authors assumed roughly uniform sequencing depth across donors for presence/absence analyses. A later analysis found TCR association rates differed by HLA locus, highest for DRB1 and lowest for HLA-C.

Nominal health characterized the donors when sampled, though unrecorded immune exposures were likely. This CDR3 contains 12 residues. The V end lost 2 bases, the J end lost 6 bases, and 8 bases lay between the germline ends. Germline CDR1 is KGHSH and CDR2 is LQKENI. A remark on this clone: Its antigen is undetermined.

Researchers ran the PCR with 60 Vbeta and 13 Jbeta primers. Method: immunoSEQ multiplex PCR; TCRdb's copy keeps in-frame clones and lacks some. The table has roughly 130,000 clones, around 90% seen once; the top ten hold roughly 0.53%. This clonotype was obtained from a woman in her thirties or forties in good health and CMV-seronegative. This chain uses TRBV18 with TRBJ2-7; D gene uncertain. Input material: PBMCs. CDR3 in amino acids: CASSPSSLEQYF. CDR3 coding DNA: TGTGCCAGCTCACCATCCTCCCTCGAGCAGTACTTC.